These T cell receptor beta chains were read from a single sample in a study of vaccination effects on CD4 cells after COVID-19. TCRdb keeps only in-frame clones here, not all; method: immunoSEQ multiplex PCR. This table has fewer than 40,000 clones, 70% to 85% appearing once. Antigen specificity for these receptors is unknown. The sequencing used CD4+ T cells from PBMCs cultured with HCoV-NL63 spike peptides, collected after COVID-19 vaccination. These receptors all stem from a human donor who received a COVID-19 vaccine. Some clones in this sample may be carry-over from other donors' samples. Each CDR3 is given with its conserved first and last residue. Each record gives: V gene, clone size, D gene, J gene, CDR3 DNA, CDR3 protein. The D gene is left open where the match is weak. Only some rows state a clone size, as once, few, many or a class for expanded clones.

V gene: TRBV2
clone size: .
D gene: .
J gene: TRBJ1-2
CDR3 DNA: TGTGCCAGCAGTGACAAGGGCGGCTACACCTTC
CDR3 protein: CASSDKGGYTF

V gene: TRBV5-8
clone size: .
D gene: TRBD2
J gene: TRBJ2-5
CDR3 DNA: TGTGCCAGCAGCTCGGGGCAGAGTCTAGCGGGGGAAGAGACCCAGTACTTC
CDR3 protein: CASSSGQSLAGEETQYF

V gene: TRBV6-5
clone size: .
D gene: .
J gene: TRBJ2-1
CDR3 DNA: TGTGCCAGCAGTTACGGGGGAAGGCGCAATGAGCAGTTCTTC
CDR3 protein: CASSYGGRRNEQFF

V gene: TRBV5-4
clone size: few
D gene: TRBD1
J gene: TRBJ1-6
CDR3 DNA: TGTGCCAGCAGCTTACAGGGGGCAGATTCACCCCTCCACTTT
CDR3 protein: CASSLQGADSPLHF

V gene: TRBV5-8
clone size: .
D gene: .
J gene: TRBJ1-6
CDR3 DNA: TGTGCCAGCAGCTTGGGCCTTAATTCACCCCTCCACTTT
CDR3 protein: CASSLGLNSPLHF

V gene: TRBV25-1
clone size: .
D gene: .
J gene: TRBJ2-2
CDR3 DNA: TGTGCCAGCAGACAGAACACCGGGGAGCTGTTTTTT
CDR3 protein: CASRQNTGELFF

V gene: TRBV18
clone size: few
D gene: .
J gene: TRBJ2-1
CDR3 DNA: TGTGCCAGCTCCCGGGGTTCCAATGAGCAGTTCTTC
CDR3 protein: CASSRGSNEQFF

V gene: TRBV6-6
clone size: .
D gene: .
J gene: TRBJ1-4
CDR3 DNA: TGTGCCAGCAGTGAGGATACTAATGAAAAACTGTTTTTT
CDR3 protein: CASSEDTNEKLFF

V gene: TRBV21-1
clone size: .
D gene: .
J gene: TRBJ1-1
CDR3 DNA: TGTGCCAGCAGCAAAAGAGGAAAGTTGCCAACTAGGGGGAACACTGAAGCTTTCTTT
CDR3 protein: CASSKRGKLPTRGNTEAFF

V gene: TRBV6-6
clone size: .
D gene: .
J gene: TRBJ2-2
CDR3 DNA: TGTGCCAGCTCATTCCGGGGGCAGGACACCGGGGAGCTGTTTTTT
CDR3 protein: CASSFRGQDTGELFF

V gene: TRBV11-3
clone size: .
D gene: .
J gene: TRBJ2-3
CDR3 DNA: TGTGCCAGCACCCTCCCGACTGGCGTTTCCACCTTCCCTAGCACAGATACGCAGTATTTT
CDR3 protein: CASTLPTGVSTFPSTDTQYF

V gene: TRBV6-1
clone size: .
D gene: TRBD2
J gene: TRBJ2-3
CDR3 DNA: TGTGCCAGCAGTGAAGAGAGGTGGGCGGGGGGGCCTCGGGATACGCAGTATTTT
CDR3 protein: CASSEERWAGGPRDTQYF

V gene: TRBV21-1
clone size: .
D gene: .
J gene: TRBJ1-1
CDR3 DNA: TGTGCCAGCAGAAAAGGACAGGCTAGCACTGAAGCTTTCTTT
CDR3 protein: CASRKGQASTEAFF

V gene: TRBV12-1
clone size: .
D gene: .
J gene: TRBJ1-5
CDR3 DNA: TGTGCCAGCAGCTCCCCTCCGAGTGGACAGCCCCAGCATTTT
CDR3 protein: CASSSPPSGQPQHF

V gene: TRBV5-1
clone size: few
D gene: TRBD2
J gene: TRBJ2-1
CDR3 DNA: TGCGCCAGCAGCCGAGTACTAGCGGGGGGCCACAATGAGCAGTTCTTC
CDR3 protein: CASSRVLAGGHNEQFF

V gene: TRBV12-3/TRBV12-4
clone size: .
D gene: .
J gene: TRBJ1-2
CDR3 DNA: TGTGCCAGCAGTTTTGGGGGTCAGGGCTACACCTTC
CDR3 protein: CASSFGGQGYTF

V gene: TRBV10-1
clone size: once
D gene: .
J gene: TRBJ1-5
CDR3 DNA: TGCGCCGGCAGTGAGTCGAGTCTCGCGCCCCAGCATTTT
CDR3 protein: CAGSESSLAPQHF

V gene: TRBV7-2
clone size: .
D gene: TRBD2
J gene: TRBJ2-3
CDR3 DNA: TGTGCCAGCAGCGGCCCCAGCGGGGGGGCCGGTACGCAGTATTTT
CDR3 protein: CASSGPSGGAGTQYF

V gene: TRBV5-8
clone size: .
D gene: TRBD1
J gene: TRBJ1-1
CDR3 DNA: TGTGCCAGCCCCTCTGGTTTGGACAGGGTAACCACTGAAGCTTTCTTT
CDR3 protein: CASPSGLDRVTTEAFF

V gene: TRBV7-2
clone size: .
D gene: TRBD1
J gene: TRBJ1-1
CDR3 DNA: TGTGCCAGCAGCTTAGCGGGACAGCTGAACACTGAAGCTTTCTTT
CDR3 protein: CASSLAGQLNTEAFF

V gene: TRBV13
clone size: few
D gene: TRBD2
J gene: TRBJ2-1
CDR3 DNA: TGTGCCAGCAGCCCGCGGGAGGGGGCGCGCAATGAGCAGTTCTTC
CDR3 protein: CASSPREGARNEQFF

V gene: TRBV3-1/TRBV3-2
clone size: few
D gene: .
J gene: TRBJ2-2
CDR3 DNA: TGTGCCAGCAGCCAAGACGAAAGGTTGGGGACATATCGCACCGGGGAGCTGTTTTTT
CDR3 protein: CASSQDERLGTYRTGELFF

V gene: TRBV7-9
clone size: .
D gene: .
J gene: TRBJ1-1
CDR3 DNA: TGTGCCAGCAGCTTAGCGCGGGGATGGAACACTGAAGCTTTCTTT
CDR3 protein: CASSLARGWNTEAFF

V gene: TRBV7-2
clone size: .
D gene: TRBD2
J gene: TRBJ2-3
CDR3 DNA: TGTGCCAGCAGCTTAGCTGAGGGCGGGGGGGCGAATACGCAGTATTTT
CDR3 protein: CASSLAEGGGANTQYF

V gene: TRBV5-4
clone size: .
D gene: TRBD1
J gene: TRBJ1-6
CDR3 DNA: TGTGCCAGCAGCTTGGCCCAGGGGGCGAATTCACCCCTCCACTTT
CDR3 protein: CASSLAQGANSPLHF

V gene: TRBV27
clone size: few
D gene: .
J gene: TRBJ1-3
CDR3 DNA: TGTGCCAGCAGTTTCGGTGCAGGCTCGAACACCATATATTTT
CDR3 protein: CASSFGAGSNTIYF

V gene: TRBV30
clone size: once
D gene: .
J gene: TRBJ1-6
CDR3 DNA: TGTGCCTGGAGTAGTGGCAATAATTCACCCCTCCACTTT
CDR3 protein: CAWSSGNNSPLHF

V gene: TRBV18
clone size: .
D gene: .
J gene: TRBJ1-5
CDR3 DNA: TGTGCCAGCTCACCAACGGACAGTAATCAGCCCCAGCATTTT
CDR3 protein: CASSPTDSNQPQHF

V gene: TRBV23-1
clone size: once
D gene: TRBD1
J gene: TRBJ1-5
CDR3 DNA: TGCGCCAGCACTCAGGGACAGAGGTCACGGCCCCAGCATTTT
CDR3 protein: CASTQGQRSRPQHF

V gene: TRBV4-3
clone size: .
D gene: TRBD2
J gene: TRBJ2-4
CDR3 DNA: TGCGCCAGCAGCTTCAGCGGGGGGGCGGACATTCAGTACTTC
CDR3 protein: CASSFSGGADIQYF